Detailed here is one T cell receptor (beta chain). It has no known antigen specificity. No per-base quality is available; no much larger clone lies one base away. The method was the immunoSEQ multiplex PCR assay. A mixture of 60 forward primers for TCR Vbeta segments and 13 reverse primers for TCR Jbeta segments was used in the multiplex PCR. Amplification of the CDR3 region of rearranged TCR beta genes was performed with a multiplex PCR assay on genomic DNA. On the Illumina HiSeq System, the amplified TCR beta libraries were sequenced as 87-base-pair reads. The authors processed their data as follows. Across the 600 to 700 repertoires, a later analysis counted 78 million or so unique TCR beta chains, roughly 11 million of which were shared by at least two donors. To remove PCR and sequencing errors, raw reads were error-corrected and collapsed into unique sequences using a nearest-neighbor algorithm that merged closely related sequences. Alignment of CDR3 sequences to IMGT reference sequences was used to assign V, D and J gene segments. For a sequence to be retained, a match of at least six nucleotides to both a V gene segment and a J gene segment was required. A rearrangement counted as productive if the CDR3 had no stop codons and remained in frame with V and J, and every other rearrangement counted as non-productive. Following IMGT convention, CDR3 was defined as the stretch from the second conserved V-encoded cysteine up to the conserved J-encoded phenylalanine. The earlier analysis of roughly 590 of the donors excluded any sequence lacking an unambiguous match to a single V gene segment. An earlier analysis of 587 of the donors called V segments functional above 56.7% productive rearrangements and segregating when the between-donor standard deviation exceeded 5%. To diagnose cytomegalovirus status from the catalog of TCR beta chain sequences, a statistical classification framework was built. In a later analysis, TCR nucleotide sequences were compared against IMGT/GENE-DB human TR gene sequences so that V and J genes could be assigned. Using the TCRdist pipeline, a later analysis assigned CDR3 sequences along with most-parsimonious VDJ recombination scenarios. In a later analysis, each TCR beta chain was defined by its CDR3 amino acid sequence together with its V-gene family, and reads lacking a unique V-gene family were excluded. To address suspected cross-contamination and a sequencing artifact, a later analysis removed several hundred highly shared, low-generation-probability nucleotide sequences. In a later analysis, a clonal expansion index for each public chain was calculated from normalized within-repertoire ranks of inferred template counts. In a later analysis, generation probabilities were computed using a VDJ recombination model fitted to out-of-frame rearrangements, and the results were checked against IGoR. In a later analysis, hypergeometric tests were used to score TCR-TCR, TCR-HLA and TCR-CMV co-occurrence, with a repertoire-size bias correction applied to TCR pairs. In a later analysis, false discovery rates were estimated by permuting HLA or CMV assignments 20 times. In a later analysis, co-occurring TCRs were grouped using DBSCAN, and TCRdist sequence similarity was added for clustering within HLA-allele-positive subsets. Repertoires with fewer than 30,000 or more than 120,000 public chains were left out of co-occurrence clustering, as were five repertoires with anomalous nucleotide sharing. Imported from immuneACCESS, the table was reduced by TCRdb to in-frame sequences with V and J called. These copies leave out some clones; in studies compared against another copy, an unresolved V gene accounts for under half, and the cause of the remainder is not known. For V, J and clone size, that table is used; D and trimming come from the DNA. The sample has 200,000 or so clones on record, around 82% of them singletons. 0.2% to 0.3% of the sample lies in the top ten.

These data come from a study of cytomegalovirus exposure and HLA in healthy donors (dated by TCRdb to the late 2010s). At the level of the whole study: An earlier analysis of several hundred of the donors reported approximately 260 Gb of sequence data and 117 million unique TCR beta sequences obtained from roughly 180 million T cells. An early release that covered roughly 600 HLA-typed donors contained approximately 300 gigabases of sequencing data and 75 million to 100 million unique TCR sequences. Of the roughly 400 genotyped donors, 81% were placed in the genetic ancestry cluster associated with self-reported Caucasian donors. The study aimed to test whether cataloging public T cell receptors could reveal signatures of past pathogen exposure. Using immunosequencing, the study profiled T cell repertoires from 550 to 750 subjects and related those repertoires to cytomegalovirus serostatus. Besides the first cohort of roughly 660 subjects, a separate validation cohort made up of over 100 different subjects was used. The study combined high-throughput TCR immunosequencing, statistical association of individual TCRs with disease status, and machine learning to predict cytomegalovirus infection status. A later analysis re-examined previously published TCR beta repertoires from about 700 donors and added high-resolution HLA genotyping to investigate patterns of TCR occurrence. Rather than drawing on any new phenotypic data, the later analysis identified candidate immune exposures from TCR beta sequences and the way those sequences occurred across donors. An earlier analysis of 587 of the donors used high-throughput TCR beta sequencing to judge whether each TCR beta V gene segment behaved as functional or pseudogenic. Alongside the repertoire data, information on donor age, sex, ethnicity and CMV serostatus was compiled. In a later genetic analysis, genome-wide SNP genotypes for about three fifths of the roughly 670 donors were used, and that subset was treated as a discovery cohort. All discovery cohort repertoires had been generated using a single sequencing platform. Class I and class II HLA loci were covered by the typing at four-digit resolution. Typing coverage differed by locus: A, B, C, DRB1 and DQB1 were typed in roughly 629-640 donors, DQA1 in about 550, DPA1 in some 610, and DPB1 in just under 480. Because of strong linkage in the cohort, a few DR-DQ haplotypes were treated as single units for association and clustering. Among 350 to 400 genotyped donors of the cohort, an average of approximately 230,000 unique TCR beta nucleotide sequences were sequenced per donor, approximately 20% of them non-productive. Study-wide conclusions, independent of this receptor: Linkage disequilibrium might explain the correlated functional status among segregating V segments, but an unknown experimental factor could not be ruled out. When HLA alleles, especially DR and DQ, strongly co-occurred, TCR associations were difficult to assign to individual alleles. This cohort had only TCR beta chains sequenced, and the lack of alpha or paired-chain data limited which features could be detected. Some IMGT-functional V segments, including TRBV6-2 and TRBV6-3, could not be told apart with the 87-base-pair reads, so those segments were excluded. A later analysis found that most CMV-associated TCR beta chains appeared HLA-restricted, with HLA associations seemingly driven largely by CMV exposure. A few of the identified cytomegalovirus-associated TCR beta chains were confirmed in vitro to be specific for cytomegalovirus antigens. Across donors, most TCR sequences were observed very rarely, whereas some public TCRs were present in many individuals. In a later analysis, HLA-associated TCR beta chains were found to be more clonally expanded and to have lower generation probabilities than equally common non-associated chains. The presence/absence analyses assumed that sequencing depth was roughly uniform across donors, and that assumption may not be true. A further reported finding was that TCR beta sequences accurately predicted the HLA-A and HLA-B alleles for most subjects in the first cohort. An earlier analysis of approximately 500 of the donors showed that most TCR beta V segments appeared in productive rearrangements either about 87% or about 30% of the time, which broadly matched IMGT annotations. The only immune exposure information available for the cohort was CMV serostatus. Cytomegalovirus status was reported to be diagnosed by the classifier with high specificity and sensitivity in both the original and validation cohorts. A total of some 180 TCR beta chains were listed by the study as associated with cytomegalovirus. About 17 rarely observed V segments, including chromosome 9 orphons, were excluded from the earlier analysis of about 610 of the donors because counts were too low. A later analysis reported that several top co-occurrence clusters appeared linked to parvovirus B19, influenza, CMV and Epstein-Barr virus. A group of highly shared sequence variants was considered likely to be a technical artifact of the sequencing pipeline. According to the authors, the approach could potentially be generalized to other disease states and immunological phenotypes. Because some donors lacked HLA typing at each locus, the association tests relied only on the typed subset. In a later genetic analysis, fewer N-insertions in productive TCRs were reported among donors in an Asian-associated ancestry cluster than the roughly 640-donor mean. An association between a missense DCLRE1C variant and V-gene and J-gene trimming of TCR beta chains was found in a later genetic analysis and replicated in an independent cohort. In a later analysis, some 18,000 TCR beta sequences were associated with specific HLA alleles at a false discovery rate of 0.05. In a later analysis, the rate of TCR association differed among HLA loci, with DRB1 alleles having the most associated TCRs and HLA-C alleles having the fewest.

CDR1 and CDR2 are read off the germline V gene (reference sequence) as WNHNN and SYGVQD. The CDR3 starts with the cysteine, ends with the phenylalanine, and has 12 residues. The entry retains the CDR3 DNA only, 36 bases that are in frame from base 1. V loses 4 bases, J loses 5 bases, and the germline ends lie 9 bases apart. In total, roughly 710 healthy bone marrow donors made up the cohort. At the time of sampling, every cohort member was nominally healthy, though immune exposures that went unrecorded were likely present. The donor tested CMV seronegative and was one of the 352 seronegative cohort members. A peripheral blood sample was collected from each donor, and TCR beta sequencing was performed on peripheral blood mononuclear cells. The Qiagen DNeasy Blood Extraction Kit was used to extract genomic DNA from the blood cell samples.

This TCR was recovered from a boy between 5 and 17 years old in good health and CMV-seronegative. The chain was built from TRBV10-1 and TRBJ2-7; the D gene lacks a confident call. The source material was PBMCs. The nucleotides are TGCGCCAGCAGTGCTTCTTGCGACGAGCAGTACTTC. Its protein product is CASSASCDEQYF.